This T cell receptor beta chain comes out of a study of immune evolution from preneoplasia to lung adenocarcinoma. General observations from the study: Clonality was highest in normal lung, lower in later-stage lesions apparently.

Repertoires were generated with immunoSEQ multiplex PCR, while TCRdb's copy carries only in-frame clones and drops some. The sample lists approximately 11,000 clones; just over 85% were seen once. H&E slides confirmed each diagnosis, reviewed by two pathologists independently. Germline assignment: CDR1 SGHNT and CDR2 YYREEE (reference sequence). Between the trimmed V and J ends, which lost 0 bases and 0 bases, there was a span of 10 bases. The CDR3 spans 15 residues. Concerning this clone itself: Its matching antigen is unknown.

The source is a person between 65 and 79 years old with invasive lung adenocarcinoma. The sample taken for sequencing was FFPE invasive lung adenocarcinoma tissue. The V gene is TRBV5-4, the J gene TRBJ2-7, with D perhaps matching TRBD1 or TRBD2 (6 bases each). The chain's CDR3 is CASSLEGGSSYEQYF. DNA for the CDR3: TGTGCCAGCAGCTTGGAAGGGGGGAGCTCCTACGAGCAGTACTTC.